Each of the 12 T cell receptor beta chains below was sequenced from the same sample in a study of technical replicates of blood from a few donors. Data came from immunoSEQ multiplex PCR; TCRdb stores just in-frame clones and leaves some out. The sample contains roughly 62,000 clones, 89% of which appear only once. Sequencing was done on a sample of PBMCs. The source is a human donor in good health. Some clones in this sample may be carry-over from other donors' samples.

The chain employs TRBV19 and TRBJ1-1, with 11 positions matching TRBD1. Germline V CDR1 and CDR2: LNHDA, SQIVND (reference sequence). There are 16 residues in the CDR3. Losses at the gene ends were 4 bases for V and 4 bases for J; bases not matched to a gene: 8. As DNA, the CDR3 is TGTGCCAGTAGTACCCGGACAGGGGGCGATGGCACTGAAGCTTTCTTT. It yields the protein CASSTRTGGDGTEAFF.

J is TRBJ2-3 and V is TRBV6-4; TRBD2 matches at 11 bases. Germline V gene data show CDR1 as MRHNA and CDR2 as SNTAGT. The trim removed 4 bases at V and 4 bases at J, leaving 4 bases unmatched. The CDR3 contains 15 residues. The CDR3 coding sequence is TGTGCCAGCAGTGTCATAGCGGGAGGGCCAGATACGCAGTATTTT. This codes for CASSVIAGGPDTQYF.

The chain couples TRBV19 to TRBJ2-2, with 10 bases matching TRBD1. This CDR3 is built from 15 residues. Germline V CDR1 and CDR2: LNHDA, SQIVND (reference sequence). With V trimmed by 4 bases and J by 3 bases, 2 bases remained unmatched. The CDR3: CASSKDRGDTGELFF. The CDR3 nucleotides read TGTGCCAGTAGTAAGGACAGGGGGGACACCGGGGAGCTGTTTTTT.

J is TRBJ1-2 and V is TRBV7-9, with D possibly TRBD1 on 5 matching bases. Germline V gene lookup returns CDR1 SEHNR and CDR2 FQNEAQ (reference sequence). V lost 1 base and J lost 0, with 9 bases in between. The CDR3 sequence is 15 residues long. CDR3 residues: CASSLVDRTNYGYTF. The DNA for the CDR3 is TGTGCCAGCAGCTTAGTTGACAGAACTAACTATGGCTACACCTTC.

The CDR3 region has the DNA TGTGCCAGCAGCTTGGGTCGGACTAGACTAGACACAGATACGCAGTATTTT. Its protein product is CASSLGRTRLDTDTQYF. The chain is built from TRBV5-5 and TRBJ2-3, with 7 bases that match TRBD2. This CDR3 region has 17 residues. Germline V gene data show CDR1 as SGHKS and CDR2 as YYEKEE (reference sequence). Trimming took 0 bases from V and 2 from J; bases not matched to a gene: 9. Full variable domain (outside the CDR3, taken from reference TRBV5-5 and TRBJ2-3): DAGVTQSPTHLIKTRGQQVTLRCSPISGHKSVSWYQQVLGQGPQFIFQYYEKEERGRGNFPDRFSARQFPNYSSELNVNALLLGDSALYLCASSLGRTRLDTDTQYFGPGTRLTVL.

The CDR3, as DNA: TGTGCCAGCAGAAAGGGACAGGGGCGAACTAATGAAAAACTGTTTTTT. This gives the protein CASRKGQGRTNEKLFF. The chain uses TRBV7-2 and TRBJ1-4, with 10 bases identical to TRBD1. The CDR3 has 16 residues. Germline values: CDR1 SGHTA, CDR2 FQGNSA. The ends lost 6 bases at V and 1 base at J; junction bases unmatched: 5.

V usage is TRBV6-5 and J usage is TRBJ1-1; weak D call: TRBD1 (6 bases). Germline CDR1 is MNHEY and CDR2 is SVGAGI. The CDR3 runs 15 residues. Trimming shortened V by 8 bases and J by 5 bases, and 21 bases separated the two germline ends. The CDR3 sequence is CASLKGEGGRTEAFF. CDR3 DNA: TGTGCCAGCCTTAAAGGGGAGGGGGGGCGGACTGAAGCTTTCTTT.

The rearrangement uses TRBV14 and TRBJ2-1, with 12 bases lining up with TRBD2. Germline V gene lookup returns CDR1 SGHDN and CDR2 FVKESK. The CDR3 runs to 16 residues. The J segment lost 6 bases and the V segment lost 2 bases, leaving 5 bases of the junction unmatched. CDR3 region: CASSQLWTSGTNEQFF. In DNA form, the CDR3 reads TGTGCCAGCAGCCAATTATGGACTAGCGGGACCAATGAGCAGTTCTTC.

CDR3 residues: CASSQENDRSVNYGYTF. The DNA of the CDR3 is TGCGCCAGCAGCCAGGAAAACGACAGGAGTGTTAACTATGGCTACACCTTC. This sequence joins TRBV4-1 and TRBJ1-2; D is perhaps TRBD1 (6 bases). Per the germline V gene, CDR1 is MGHRA and CDR2 is YSYEKL. Deletions cut 3 bases from V and 1 base from J, with 18 bases between. The CDR3 length is 17 residues.

The chain uses TRBV6-5 and TRBJ2-7; 10 bases align to TRBD1. V dropped 5 bases and J dropped 0; count of bases not matched to a gene: 4. The V gene's germline CDR1 is MNHEY and CDR2 SVGAGI. CDR3 size: 15 residues. CDR3 DNA: TGTGCCAGCAGTCCGGGGACAGGGGCCTCCTACGAGCAGTACTTC. This encodes CASSPGTGASYEQYF.

This clone occurred once. V and J are TRBV5-4 and TRBJ2-2, with 7 bases matching TRBD1. After removal of 9 bases from V and 4 bases from J, the junction contained 12 bases not matched to a gene. Germline V CDR1 and CDR2: SGHNT, YYREEE (reference sequence). This CDR3 is 15 amino acids long. CDR3 DNA: TGTGCCACCCATGGACAGGCTCGCGGCACCGGGGAGCTGTTTTTT. Protein product: CATHGQARGTGELFF.

This chain links TRBV10-3 with TRBJ2-6; 12 bases align to TRBD1. The CDR3 has 16 residues. The germline V gene encodes CDR1 ENHRY and CDR2 SYGVKD. V gave up 8 bases and J gave up 4 bases; unmatched junction bases: 6. Here the CDR3 DNA reads TGTGCCATCTGTCCGGGACAGGGGGCCGGGGCCAACGTCCTGACTTTC. Its protein is CAICPGQGAGANVLTF.